Described below is a single T cell receptor beta chain sequence and its context. The target antigen is unknown. This entry comes from a study of shared clonotypes between healthy human individuals. About the study: The donors, two women and a few men, were aged 18 to 49.

Germline CDR1 GTSNPN, CDR2 SVGIG (reference sequence). Between the trimmed V and J ends, which lost 5 bases and 2 bases, there was a span of 12 bases. The CDR3 contains 13 residues. Produced via immunoSEQ multiplex PCR; TCRdb's table is partial and in-frame only. This table has roughly 2.2 million clones, 93% appearing once. Study results and limitations: Sorted-subset samples were not fully sequenced, rarefaction indicated.

The chain combines TRBV30 with TRBJ2-5; a possible D gene is TRBD1 (6 bases). This receptor was obtained from a man aged 18-30 years in good health. Some clones in this sample may be carry-over from other donors' samples. What was sequenced was naive CD4+ T cells from PBMCs. Regarding subset: CD45RA+ positively selected. CDR3 amino acids: CAWAPGTQETQYF. CDR3 DNA: TGTGCCTGGGCACCGGGGACACAAGAGACCCAGTACTTC.